The 13 T cell receptor beta chains in this list originate from one sample, sequenced in a study of shared clonotypes between healthy human individuals. Naive-designated CD8 cells lacked CD45RO, were positively enriched for CCR7, and omitted terminally differentiated effector memory CD45RA+ cells. The protocol was immunoSEQ multiplex PCR, while the TCRdb copy is restricted to in-frame clones and leaves out a portion. The sample has roughly 2.1 million clones; about 93% are singletons. Sequenced: naive CD8+ T cells from PBMCs. The receptors stem from a man aged 18 to 29 in good health. Some clones in this sample may be carry-over from other donors' samples.

V gene TRBV28 combines with J gene TRBJ2-1; 12 bases match TRBD2. The CDR3 runs 15 residues. Per the germline V gene, CDR1 is MDHEN and CDR2 is SYDVKM. The V segment lost 3 bases and the J segment 8 bases; nucleotides outside the gene matches: 5. CDR3 sequence (DNA): TGTGCCAGCAGTTTTATGACTAGCGGGAGCTATGAGCAGTTCTTC. Translation gives CASSFMTSGSYEQFF.

V is TRBV7-2 and J is TRBJ2-2; weak D call: TRBD1 (6 bases). Looked up from germline, CDR1 is SGHTA and CDR2 is FQGNSA. The CDR3 runs 15 residues. Trimming removed 2 bases from V and 5 bases from J, with 12 bases in between. CDR3 region: CASSLMAGETGELFF. CDR3 nucleotide sequence: TGTGCCAGCAGCTTAATGGCAGGGGAAACCGGGGAGCTGTTTTTT.

The chain recombines TRBV28 with TRBJ2-7; 7 bases are shared with TRBD1. Trimming cost V 6 bases and J 2 bases; bases outside gene matches: 10. CDR3 length: 15 residues. Looked up from germline, CDR1 is MDHEN and CDR2 is SYDVKM. In DNA, the CDR3 is TGTGCCAGCAGCCCACAGGGGCACCCCGCCTACGAGCAGTACTTC. Translated: CASSPQGHPAYEQYF. The complete variable domain, with remaining parts taken from reference TRBV28 and TRBJ2-7, reads DVKVTQSSRYLVKRTGEKVFLECVQDMDHENMFWYRQDPGLGLRLIYFSYDVKMKEKGDIPEGYSVSREKKERFSLILESASTNQTSMYLCASSPQGHPAYEQYFGPGTRLTVT.

This sequence joins TRBV4-1 and TRBJ2-3, with 12 bases lining up with TRBD2. The CDR3 extends over 16 amino acids. V shed 5 bases, J shed 2 bases, and the junction held 5 bases outside the gene matches. Germline values: CDR1 MGHRA, CDR2 YSYEKL. The CDR3 is CASSVRTSGDTDTQYF. CDR3 bases: TGCGCCAGCAGCGTCCGGACTAGCGGGGACACAGATACGCAGTATTTT.

The chain combines TRBV7-2 with TRBJ2-3; no firm D call. This CDR3 is built from 16 residues. Germline CDR1 and CDR2: SGHTA and FQGNSA. Trimming left V 1 base short and J 2 bases short, with 13 bases between. In DNA form, the CDR3 reads TGTGCCAGCAGCTTAGTACTTCCGTTATACACAGATACGCAGTATTTT. It codes for CASSLVLPLYTDTQYF. Supplemented by reference TRBV7-2 and TRBJ2-3, the full variable domain reads GAGVSQSPSNKVTEKGKDVELRCDPISGHTALYWYRQSLGQGLEFLIYFQGNSAPDKSGLPSDRFSAERTGGSVSTLTIQRTQQEDSAVYLCASSLVLPLYTDTQYFGPGTRLTVL.

The rearrangement uses TRBV27 and TRBJ2-3; TRBD2 matches 7 bases. The CDR3 runs 16 residues. Germline V gene lookup returns CDR1 MNHEY and CDR2 SMNVEV (reference sequence). The ends lost 2 bases at V and 2 bases at J; junction bases unmatched: 7. Here the CDR3 reads CASSLRDSGFTDTQYF. DNA for the CDR3: TGTGCCAGCAGTTTACGGGATAGCGGGTTCACAGATACGCAGTATTTT.

V gene TRBV5-1 combines with J gene TRBJ2-7; D call uncertain. The CDR3 is 13 residues long. The V gene lost 0 bases and the J gene lost 3 bases, with 7 bases spanning the gap. Per germline, CDR1 SGHRS and CDR2 YFSETQ. The CDR3 here is CASSLVDHYEQYF. CDR3 nucleotides: TGCGCCAGCAGCTTGGTGGATCACTACGAGCAGTACTTC.

The J gene is TRBJ2-2, the V gene TRBV27; the D is unclear. This CDR3 spans 12 amino acids. V was pared by 5 bases and J by 5 bases, with 6 bases between. Germline V gives CDR1 MNHEY, CDR2 SMNVEV (reference sequence). The chain's CDR3 is CASSIVTGELFF. The CDR3 DNA is TGTGCCAGCAGTATCGTTACCGGGGAGCTGTTTTTT.

The chain recombines TRBV7-9 with TRBJ2-1; 9 bases map to TRBD1. Looked up from germline, CDR1 is SEHNR and CDR2 is FQNEAQ (reference sequence). The J segment lost 2 bases and the V segment lost 5 bases, leaving 10 bases of the junction unmatched. CDR3 length: 17 amino acids. CDR3 sequence reads: CASSPGGGQGPYNEQFF. The CDR3 DNA reads as TGTGCCAGCAGCCCCGGAGGGGGACAGGGTCCCTACAATGAGCAGTTCTTC. Based on the CDR3 plus reference TRBV7-9 and TRBJ2-1, the full variable domain is DTGVSQNPRHKITKRGQNVTFRCDPISEHNRLYWYRQTLGQGPEFLTYFQNEAQLEKSRLLSDRFSAERPKGSFSTLEIQRTEQGDSAMYLCASSPGGGQGPYNEQFFGPGTRLTVL.

The chain joins TRBV27 to TRBJ2-1; the match to TRBD2 covers 12 bases. Germline CDR1 MNHEY, CDR2 SMNVEV (reference sequence). The CDR3 length is 15 residues. V lost 6 bases to trimming and J lost 6 bases; unmatched junction nucleotides: 6. In DNA form, the CDR3 reads TGTGCCAGCAGACAAGGACTAGCGGGAAGCAATGAGCAGTTCTTC. Translation gives CASRQGLAGSNEQFF.

This chain uses TRBV11-2 with TRBJ2-3; D remains ambiguous. The ends were cut back, 0 bases at V and 0 bases at J, with 4 bases in the middle. The CDR3 spans 14 residues. From germline, CDR1 is SGHAT and CDR2 FQNNGV. CDR3 DNA sequence: TGTGCCAGCAGCTTAGATCTTAGCACAGATACGCAGTATTTT. Translation: CASSLDLSTDTQYF.

This clone has more than one count but fewer than ten. The chain has TRBV19 and TRBJ1-1; D not resolved. V dropped 3 bases and J dropped 1 base, with 9 bases sitting between them. The CDR3 has 14 amino acids. Germline V gene lookup returns CDR1 LNHDA and CDR2 SQIVND (reference sequence). CDR3 DNA: TGTGCCAGTAGTATCCAACGGGAGAACACTGAAGCTTTCTTT. Its protein is CASSIQRENTEAFF.

This clone was detected only once. The chain couples TRBV5-6 to TRBJ2-5, with D possibly matching TRBD2 (7 bases). This CDR3 has 15 amino acids. V was shortened by 1 base and J by 9 bases, with 19 bases between the two germline ends. The germline CDR1 and CDR2 sequences are SGHDT and YYEEEE. The CDR3 loop is CASSLNYRGAGAQYF. The CDR3 DNA reads TGTGCCAGCAGCTTGAACTATCGGGGGGCAGGGGCCCAGTACTTC.